This T cell receptor beta chain was captured in a study of control samples from healthy donors and cancer patients. Some clones are missing from TCRdb's copy, which holds only in-frame ones; the method was immunoSEQ multiplex PCR. The sample lists about 130,000 clones; 75% to 95% were seen once. The germline V gene has CDR1 SEHNR and CDR2 FQNEAQ (reference sequence). The germline V and J ends were trimmed by 5 bases and 8 bases, with 6 bases remaining between them. CDR3 length equals 11 residues. This clone came up once. This sequence joins TRBV7-9 and TRBJ1-4; D gene unclear. This receptor was obtained from a man aged 18 to 30 in good health. Sequencing was performed on blood. The CDR3 protein is CASSKQEKLFF. The CDR3 coding sequence is TGTGCCAGCAGCAAGCAGGAAAAACTGTTTTTT.